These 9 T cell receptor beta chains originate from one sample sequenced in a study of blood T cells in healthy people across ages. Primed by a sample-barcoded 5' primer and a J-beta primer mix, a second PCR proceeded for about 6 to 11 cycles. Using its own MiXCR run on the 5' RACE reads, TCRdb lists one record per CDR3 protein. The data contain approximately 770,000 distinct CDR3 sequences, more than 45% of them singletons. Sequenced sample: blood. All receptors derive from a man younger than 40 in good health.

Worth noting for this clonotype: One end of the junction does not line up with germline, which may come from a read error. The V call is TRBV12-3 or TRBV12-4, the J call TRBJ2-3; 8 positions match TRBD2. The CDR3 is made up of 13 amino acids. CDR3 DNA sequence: TGTACCAGCAGCTCGGGAGGACTAGCCGCGGAGTATTTT. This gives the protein CTSSSGGLAAEYF.

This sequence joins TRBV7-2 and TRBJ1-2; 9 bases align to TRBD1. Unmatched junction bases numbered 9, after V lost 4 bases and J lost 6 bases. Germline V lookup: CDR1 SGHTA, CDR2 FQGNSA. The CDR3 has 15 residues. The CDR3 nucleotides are TGTGCCAGCAGCTCATACCGGACAGGGGAAGATGGCTACACCTTC. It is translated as CASSSYRTGEDGYTF.

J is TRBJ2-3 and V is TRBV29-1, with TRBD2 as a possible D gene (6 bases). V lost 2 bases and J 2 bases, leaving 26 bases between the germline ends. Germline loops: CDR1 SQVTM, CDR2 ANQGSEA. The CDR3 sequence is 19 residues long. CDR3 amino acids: CSVEHRGPVGSGPTDTQYF. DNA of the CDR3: TGCAGCGTTGAACACCGGGGACCCGTTGGTAGCGGTCCCACAGATACGCAGTATTTT.

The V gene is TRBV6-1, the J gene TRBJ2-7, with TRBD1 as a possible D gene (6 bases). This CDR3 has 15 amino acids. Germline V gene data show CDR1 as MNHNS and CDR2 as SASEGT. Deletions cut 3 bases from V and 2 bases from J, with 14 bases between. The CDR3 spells CASSDQGSSTYEQYF. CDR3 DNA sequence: TGTGCCAGCAGTGACCAGGGGTCCTCCACCTACGAGCAGTACTTC.

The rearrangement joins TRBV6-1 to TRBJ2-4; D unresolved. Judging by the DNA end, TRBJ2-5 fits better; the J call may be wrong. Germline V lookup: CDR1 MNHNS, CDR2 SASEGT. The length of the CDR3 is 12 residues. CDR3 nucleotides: TGTGCCGGGTCCACAGTCCAAGAGACCCAGTACTTC. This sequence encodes CAGSTVQETQYF.

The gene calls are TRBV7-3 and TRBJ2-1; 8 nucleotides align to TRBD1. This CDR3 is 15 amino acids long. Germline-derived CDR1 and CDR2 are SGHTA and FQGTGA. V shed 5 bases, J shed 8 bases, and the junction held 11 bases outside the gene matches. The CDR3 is CASSMTPSGGDEQFF. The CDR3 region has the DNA TGTGCCAGCAGCATGACACCGTCAGGGGGCGATGAGCAGTTCTTC.

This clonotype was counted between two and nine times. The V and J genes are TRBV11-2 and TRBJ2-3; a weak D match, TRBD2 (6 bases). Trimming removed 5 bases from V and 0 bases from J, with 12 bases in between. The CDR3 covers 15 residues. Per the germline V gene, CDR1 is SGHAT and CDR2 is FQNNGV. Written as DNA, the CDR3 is TGTGCCAGCAGCCCCGACGGGACTAGCACAGATACGCAGTATTTT. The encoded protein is CASSPDGTSTDTQYF.

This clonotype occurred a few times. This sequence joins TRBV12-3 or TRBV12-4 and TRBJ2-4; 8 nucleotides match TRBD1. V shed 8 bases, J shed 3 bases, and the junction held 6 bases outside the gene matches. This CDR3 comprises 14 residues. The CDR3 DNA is TGTGCCAGCCTGGACAGGGCGGGCAAAAACATTCAGTACTTC. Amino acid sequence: CASLDRAGKNIQYF.

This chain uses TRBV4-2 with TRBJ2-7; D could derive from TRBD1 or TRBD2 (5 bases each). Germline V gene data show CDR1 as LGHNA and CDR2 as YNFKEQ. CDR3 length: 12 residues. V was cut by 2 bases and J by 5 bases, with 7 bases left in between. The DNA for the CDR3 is TGTGCCAGCAGCCAAAGGGACCACGAGCAGTACTTC. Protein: CASSQRDHEQYF.